This T cell receptor beta chain was found in a study of shared clonotypes between healthy human individuals. Positive CCR7 selection of CD45RO-negative cells yielded the naive CD8 cells, and terminally differentiated effector memory CD45RA+ cells were excluded. Only in-frame clones appear in the TCRdb table, and some are missing; sequencing was by immunoSEQ multiplex PCR. Of around 2.1 million clones in the sample, roughly 91% were seen once. The clonotype comes from a man aged 18 to 30 in good health. Some clones in this sample may be carry-over from other donors' samples. The sequenced sample was naive CD8+ T cells from PBMCs.

The CDR3 is CASSPRTGVAYGYTF. DNA of the CDR3: TGTGCCAGCAGCCCTCGGACAGGGGTGGCCTATGGCTACACCTTC. The gene calls are TRBV13 and TRBJ1-2, with 9 bases identical to TRBD1. CDR1 and CDR2 from the germline V gene are PRHDT and FYEKMQ (reference sequence). This CDR3 is built from 15 residues. Losses at the gene ends were 5 bases for V and 4 bases for J; bases not matched to a gene: 8. The full variable domain, rest sourced from reference TRBV13 and TRBJ1-2, is AAGVIQSPRHLIKEKRETATLKCYPIPRHDTVYWYQQGPGQDPQFLISFYEKMQSDKGSIPDRFSAQQFSDYHSELNMSSLELGDSALYFCASSPRTGVAYGYTFGSGTRLTVV.